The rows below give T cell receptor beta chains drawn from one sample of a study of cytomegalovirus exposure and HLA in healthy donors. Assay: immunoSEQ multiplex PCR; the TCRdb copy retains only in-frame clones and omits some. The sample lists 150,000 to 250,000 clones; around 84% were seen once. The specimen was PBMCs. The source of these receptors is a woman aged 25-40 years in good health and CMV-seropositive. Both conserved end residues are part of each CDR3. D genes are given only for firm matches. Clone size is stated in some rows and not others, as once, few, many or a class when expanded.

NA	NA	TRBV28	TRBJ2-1	TGTGCCAGCAGCCGACGGACTCTTATCAACAATGAGCAGTTCTTC	CASSRRTLINNEQFF
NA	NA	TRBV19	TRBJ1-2	TGTGCCAGTACGAACATGGATGGCTACACCTTC	CASTNMDGYTF
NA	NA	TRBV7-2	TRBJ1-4	TGTGCCAGCAGCTTAGTGTCTGCAACTAATGAAAAACTGTTTTTT	CASSLVSATNEKLFF
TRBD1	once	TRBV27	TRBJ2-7	TGTGCCACCGGATCACGACAGGACAGGGGATCCTCCTACGAGCAGTACTTC	CATGSRQDRGSSYEQYF
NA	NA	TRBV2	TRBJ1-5	TGTGCCAGCAGTGAAGGACCAGACTTCAATCAGCCCCAGCATTTT	CASSEGPDFNQPQHF
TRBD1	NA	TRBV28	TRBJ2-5	TGTGCCAGCAAATTCAGGGGGCGCGAGACCCAGTACTTC	CASKFRGRETQYF
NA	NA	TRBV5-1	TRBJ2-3	TGCGCCAGCAGCTTGGACGGGTCAGATACGCAGTATTTT	CASSLDGSDTQYF
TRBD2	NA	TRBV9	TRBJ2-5	TGTGCCAGCAGCGTAGGAGGGAGGGCCGAGACCCAGTACTTC	CASSVGGRAETQYF
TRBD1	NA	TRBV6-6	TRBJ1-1	TGTGCCAGCAGGGAACAGGGGTTTACTGAAGCTTTCTTT	CASREQGFTEAFF
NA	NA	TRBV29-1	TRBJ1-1	TGCAGCGTCGGGACAAGTGTGGGCACTGAAGCTTTCTTT	CSVGTSVGTEAFF
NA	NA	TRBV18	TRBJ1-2	TGTGCCAGCTCACTAGACACTGACTATGGCTACACCTTC	CASSLDTDYGYTF
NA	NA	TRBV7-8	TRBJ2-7	TGTGCCAGCAGCTTAAAGCTAGTAGGCCACGAGCAGTACTTC	CASSLKLVGHEQYF
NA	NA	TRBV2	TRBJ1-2	TGTGCCAGCAGTGACCGGGGGGCCTATGGCTACACCTTC	CASSDRGAYGYTF
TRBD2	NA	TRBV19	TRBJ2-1	TGTGCCAGTAGCCGGACTAGCGGGCAGCGATACAATGAGCAGTTCTTC	CASSRTSGQRYNEQFF
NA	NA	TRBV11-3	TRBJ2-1	TGTGCCAGCAGCCCCCAGGCGGGCAACTTCCCCAAATCCTACAATGAGCAGTTCTTC	CASSPQAGNFPKSYNEQFF
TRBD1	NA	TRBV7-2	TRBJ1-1	TGTGCCAGCAGCCGACAGGGGTTGAACACTGAAGCTTTCTTT	CASSRQGLNTEAFF
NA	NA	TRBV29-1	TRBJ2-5	TGCAGCTTTGTCAGAGGGCAAGAGACCCAGTACTTC	CSFVRGQETQYF
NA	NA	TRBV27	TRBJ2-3	TGTGCCAGCAGTTCAAACACAGATACGCAGTATTTT	CASSSNTDTQYF
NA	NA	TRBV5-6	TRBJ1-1	TGTGCCAGCAGCCTATCCGTTAAACTGTCTGACACTGAAGCTTTCTTT	CASSLSVKLSDTEAFF
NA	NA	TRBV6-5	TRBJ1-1	TGTGCCAGCAGTTACCAGGGGCGCAGCACTGAAGCTTTCTTT	CASSYQGRSTEAFF
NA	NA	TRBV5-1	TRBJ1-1	TGCGCCAGCAGCTTATTACAGATGAACACTGAAGCTTTCTTT	CASSLLQMNTEAFF
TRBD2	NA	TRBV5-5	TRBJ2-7	TGTGCCAGCAGCGAGCCGGGACTATTAGACGAGCAGTACTTC	CASSEPGLLDEQYF
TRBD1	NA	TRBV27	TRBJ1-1	TGTGCCAGCAGTGACAGGGGTCGGCTTAGAGCTTTCTTT	CASSDRGRLRAFF
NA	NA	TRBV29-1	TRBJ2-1	TGCAGCGTGGTCCTCCGGGACAACTCATACAATGAGCAGTTCTTC	CSVVLRDNSYNEQFF
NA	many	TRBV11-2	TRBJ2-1	TGTGCCAGCAGCTTAGATCGGAGCGTTTTGGATGAGCAGTTCTTC	CASSLDRSVLDEQFF
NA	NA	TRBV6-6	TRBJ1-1	TGTGCCAGCAGTTACGAAGGGGTTGCTTTCTTT	CASSYEGVAFF
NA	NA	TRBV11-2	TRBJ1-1	TGTGCCAGCAGCCCTTCGGACTTGGTCTTTGAAGCTTTCTTT	CASSPSDLVFEAFF
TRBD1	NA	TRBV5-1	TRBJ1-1	TGCGCCAGCAGCTTCCCGGGACAGGGGGCGCGGGACACTGAAGCTTTCTTT	CASSFPGQGARDTEAFF
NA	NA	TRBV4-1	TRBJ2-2	TGCGCCAGCAGCCATAATCAGAGGGTCCCCGGGGAGCTGTTTTTT	CASSHNQRVPGELFF
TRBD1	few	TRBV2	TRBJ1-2	TGTGCCAGCCGTGCCGGGACAGGGAGTCTCTATGGCTACACCTTC	CASRAGTGSLYGYTF
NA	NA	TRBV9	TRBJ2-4	TGTGCCAGCAGCCCCGACCCCCCCCTAGACATTCAGTACTTC	CASSPDPPLDIQYF
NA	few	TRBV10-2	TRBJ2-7	TGCGCCAGCAGTGAGGCGGGCAGCTACGAGCAGTACTTC	CASSEAGSYEQYF
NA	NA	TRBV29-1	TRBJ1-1	TGCAGCGTTGAAAAACGGCAGGGAATGAACACTGAAGCTTTCTTT	CSVEKRQGMNTEAFF